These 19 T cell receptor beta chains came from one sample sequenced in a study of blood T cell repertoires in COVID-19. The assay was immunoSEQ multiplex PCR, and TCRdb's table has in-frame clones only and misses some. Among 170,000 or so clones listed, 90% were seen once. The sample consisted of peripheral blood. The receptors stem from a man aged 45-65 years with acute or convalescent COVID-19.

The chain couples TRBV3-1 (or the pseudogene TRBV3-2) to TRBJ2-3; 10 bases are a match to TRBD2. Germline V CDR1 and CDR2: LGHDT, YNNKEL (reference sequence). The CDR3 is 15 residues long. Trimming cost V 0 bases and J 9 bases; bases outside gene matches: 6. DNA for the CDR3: TGTGCCAGCAGCCAAGATGCTAGCGGGAGCAACACGCAGTATTTT. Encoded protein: CASSQDASGSNTQYF.

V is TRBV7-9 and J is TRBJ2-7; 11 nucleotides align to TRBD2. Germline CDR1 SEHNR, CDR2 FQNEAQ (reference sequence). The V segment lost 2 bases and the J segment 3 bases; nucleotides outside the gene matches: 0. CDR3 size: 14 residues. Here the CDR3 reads CASSLLAGGYEQYV. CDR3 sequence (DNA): TGTGCCAGCAGCTTACTAGCGGGGGGCTACGAGCAGTACGTC.

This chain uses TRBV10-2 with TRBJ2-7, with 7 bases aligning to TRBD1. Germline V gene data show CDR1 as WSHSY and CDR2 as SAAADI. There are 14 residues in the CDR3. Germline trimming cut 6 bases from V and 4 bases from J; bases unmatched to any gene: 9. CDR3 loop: CASREGTARYEQYF. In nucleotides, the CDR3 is TGCGCCAGCAGAGAAGGGACAGCGAGATACGAGCAGTACTTC.

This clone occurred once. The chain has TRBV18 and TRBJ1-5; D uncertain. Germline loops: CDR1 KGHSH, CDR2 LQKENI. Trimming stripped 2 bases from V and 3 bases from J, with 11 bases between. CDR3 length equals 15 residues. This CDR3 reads CASSPDGLNNQPQHF. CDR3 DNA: TGTGCCAGCTCACCAGACGGACTGAACAATCAGCCCCAGCATTTT.

The CDR3 coding sequence is TGTGCCAGCAGCCAAGATTCCCGGTGGGGCTACACCTTC. It specifies CASSQDSRWGYTF. J is TRBJ1-2 and V is TRBV14; D remains unclear. V was shortened by 0 bases and J by 8 bases, with 10 bases between the two germline ends. CDR3 length equals 13 residues. The germline gives CDR1 SGHDN, CDR2 FVKESK.

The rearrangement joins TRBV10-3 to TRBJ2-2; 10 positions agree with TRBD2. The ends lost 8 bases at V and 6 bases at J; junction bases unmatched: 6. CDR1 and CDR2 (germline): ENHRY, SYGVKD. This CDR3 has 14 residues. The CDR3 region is CAIASGGAAGELFF. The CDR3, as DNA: TGTGCCATCGCGAGCGGGGGGGCCGCCGGGGAGCTGTTTTTT.

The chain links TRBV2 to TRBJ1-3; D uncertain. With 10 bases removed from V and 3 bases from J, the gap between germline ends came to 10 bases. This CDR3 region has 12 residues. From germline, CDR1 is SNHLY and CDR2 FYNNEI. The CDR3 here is CAMSVFGNTIYF. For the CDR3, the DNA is TGTGCCATGAGTGTTTTTGGAAACACCATATATTTT. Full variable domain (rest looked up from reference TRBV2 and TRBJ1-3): EPEVTQTPSHQVTQMGQEVILRCVPISNHLYFYWYRQILGQKVEFLVSFYNNEISEKSEIFDDQFSVERPDGSNFTLKIRSTKLEDSAMYFCAMSVFGNTIYFGEGSWLTVV.

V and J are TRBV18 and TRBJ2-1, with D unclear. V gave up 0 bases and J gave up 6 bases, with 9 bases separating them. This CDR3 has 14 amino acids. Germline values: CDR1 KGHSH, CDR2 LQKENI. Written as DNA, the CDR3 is TGTGCCAGCTCACCACCTAGCCTGCCCAATGAGCAGTTCTTC. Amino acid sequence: CASSPPSLPNEQFF.

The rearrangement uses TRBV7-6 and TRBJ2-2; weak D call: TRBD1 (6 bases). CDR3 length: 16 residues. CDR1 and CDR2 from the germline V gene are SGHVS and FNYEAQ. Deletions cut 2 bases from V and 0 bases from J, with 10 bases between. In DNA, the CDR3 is TGTGCCAGCAGCTTAACGACAGGCGCGAACACCGGGGAGCTGTTTTTT. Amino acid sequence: CASSLTTGANTGELFF.

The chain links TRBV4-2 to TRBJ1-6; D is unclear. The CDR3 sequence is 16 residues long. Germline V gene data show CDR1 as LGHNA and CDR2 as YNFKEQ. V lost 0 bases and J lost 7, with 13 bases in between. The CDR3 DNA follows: TGTGCCAGCAGCCAAGATCTGCGGGGAGGGAATTCACCCCTCCACTTT. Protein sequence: CASSQDLRGGNSPLHF.

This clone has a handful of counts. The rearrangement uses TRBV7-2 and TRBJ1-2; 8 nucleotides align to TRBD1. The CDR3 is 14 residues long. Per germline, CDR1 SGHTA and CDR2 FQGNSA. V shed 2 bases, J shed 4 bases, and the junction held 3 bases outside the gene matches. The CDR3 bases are TGTGCCAGCAGCTTACTAGGACAGGGCTATGGCTACACCTTC. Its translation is CASSLLGQGYGYTF.

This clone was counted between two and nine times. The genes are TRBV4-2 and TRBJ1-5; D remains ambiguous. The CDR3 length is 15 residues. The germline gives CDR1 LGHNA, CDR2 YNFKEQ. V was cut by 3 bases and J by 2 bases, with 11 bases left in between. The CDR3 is CASSQSLLGNQPQHF. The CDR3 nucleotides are TGTGCCAGCAGCCAGAGTTTACTGGGCAATCAGCCCCAGCATTTT.

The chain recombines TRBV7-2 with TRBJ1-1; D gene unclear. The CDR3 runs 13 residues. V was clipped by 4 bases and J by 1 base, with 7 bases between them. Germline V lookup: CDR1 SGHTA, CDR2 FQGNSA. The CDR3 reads CASSSSQNTEAFF. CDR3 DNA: TGTGCCAGCAGCTCCTCACAGAACACTGAAGCTTTCTTT.

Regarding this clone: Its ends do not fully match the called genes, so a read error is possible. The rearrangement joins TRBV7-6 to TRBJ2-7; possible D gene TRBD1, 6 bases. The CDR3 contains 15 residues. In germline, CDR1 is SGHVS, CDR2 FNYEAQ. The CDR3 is CASSLELGGSYEQYF. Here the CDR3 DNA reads TGCGCCAGCAGCTTAGAGCTAGGGGGCTCCTACGAGCAGTACTTC.

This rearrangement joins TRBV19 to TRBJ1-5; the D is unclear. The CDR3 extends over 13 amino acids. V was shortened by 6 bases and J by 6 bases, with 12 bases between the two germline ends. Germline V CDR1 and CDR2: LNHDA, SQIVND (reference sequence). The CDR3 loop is CASRNGAGQPQHF. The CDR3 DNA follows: TGTGCCAGTAGGAACGGCGCGGGTCAGCCCCAGCATTTT.

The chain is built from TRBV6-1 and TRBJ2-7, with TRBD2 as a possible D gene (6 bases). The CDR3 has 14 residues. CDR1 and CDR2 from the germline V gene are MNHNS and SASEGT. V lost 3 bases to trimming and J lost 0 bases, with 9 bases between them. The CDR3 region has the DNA TGTGCCAGCAGTGATTGGGGGGACTCCTACGAGCAGTACGTC. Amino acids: CASSDWGDSYEQYV.

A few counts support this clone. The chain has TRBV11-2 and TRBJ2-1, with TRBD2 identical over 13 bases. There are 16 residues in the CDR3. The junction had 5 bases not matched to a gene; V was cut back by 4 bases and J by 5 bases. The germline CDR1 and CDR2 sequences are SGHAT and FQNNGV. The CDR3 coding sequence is TGTGCCAGCAGCTCCGGACTAGCGGGGGCGCACAATGAGCAGTTCTTC. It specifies CASSSGLAGAHNEQFF. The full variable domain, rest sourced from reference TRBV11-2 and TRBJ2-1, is EAGVAQSPRYKIIEKRQSVAFWCNPISGHATLYWYQQILGQGPKLLIQFQNNGVVDDSQLPKDRFSAERLKGVDSTLKIQPAKLEDSAVYLCASSSGLAGAHNEQFFGPGTRLTVL.

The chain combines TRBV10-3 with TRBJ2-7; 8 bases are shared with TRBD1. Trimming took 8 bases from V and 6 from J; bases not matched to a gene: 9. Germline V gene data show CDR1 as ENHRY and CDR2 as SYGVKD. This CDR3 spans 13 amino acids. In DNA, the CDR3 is TGTGCCATCTCGGCAGGGGGCACGGGCGAGCAGTACGTC. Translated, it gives CAISAGGTGEQYV.

CDR3: CASRVDYTGELFF. The CDR3, as DNA: TGCGCCAGCAGAGTGGACTATACCGGGGAGCTGTTTTTT. This chain links TRBV10-1 with TRBJ2-2; tentative D call: TRBD2 (6 bases). Germline CDR1 is WNHNN and CDR2 is SYGVQD (reference sequence). V dropped 6 bases and J dropped 5 bases, with 10 bases sitting between them. This CDR3 comprises 13 residues.